These 15 T cell receptor beta chains share one sample of origin, sequenced in a study of spatial heterogeneity in lung cancer. A single record per CDR3 protein comes from TCRdb applying MiXCR to the 5' RACE reads. The data show over 35,000 distinct CDR3 sequences, about 11% seen once. Stated time point: blood at routine non-recurrence follow-up after resection. This material consisted of PBMCs, taken at follow-up. These receptors all come from a female donor with early-stage non-small cell lung cancer.

This clonotype was counted only a few times. The rearrangement joins TRBV27 to TRBJ1-1; TRBD1 agrees at 8 bases. The CDR3 length is 14 residues. CDR1 and CDR2 from the germline V gene are MNHEY and SMNVEV (reference sequence). J gave up 8 bases and V 3 bases, and 8 bases lay outside the gene matches. CDR3 in amino acids: CASSFDRGSGEAFF. CDR3 nucleotide sequence: TGTGCCAGCAGTTTCGACAGGGGCTCAGGGGAAGCTTTCTTT.

This clonotype was found a few times. The chain uses TRBV2 and TRBJ2-7; possibly TRBD1 for D (5 bases). Per germline, CDR1 SNHLY and CDR2 FYNNEI. The V gene lost 3 bases and the J gene lost 2 bases, with 8 bases spanning the gap. CDR3 length equals 13 residues. The CDR3 nucleotides read TGTGCCAGCAGTGATGACAGAACCTACGAGCAGTACTTC. This encodes CASSDDRTYEQYF.

The chain has TRBV7-9 and TRBJ2-1, with TRBD1 identical over 7 bases. The germline gives CDR1 SEHNR, CDR2 FQNEAQ (reference sequence). The CDR3 spans 12 residues. V trimming: 4 bases; J trimming: 14 bases; junction bases outside the gene matches: 8. The CDR3 protein is CASSSDDRVEFF. The CDR3 coding sequence is TGTGCCAGCAGCTCGGACGACAGGGTGGAGTTCTTC. The full variable domain, its missing parts supplied by reference TRBV7-9 and TRBJ2-1, is DTGVSQNPRHKITKRGQNVTFRCDPISEHNRLYWYRQTLGQGPEFLTYFQNEAQLEKSRLLSDRFSAERPKGSFSTLEIQRTEQGDSAMYLCASSSDDRVEFFGPGTRLTVL.

The genes are TRBV9 and TRBJ1-6, with 7 nucleotides matching TRBD1. Germline CDR1 SGDLS, CDR2 YYNGEE. The CDR3 is 16 residues long. V was pared by 3 bases and J by 4 bases, with 7 bases of the junction left unmatched. The chain's CDR3 is CASSAEPGQYNSPLHF. As DNA, the CDR3 is TGTGCCAGCAGCGCTGAACCGGGACAGTATAATTCACCCCTCCACTTT. The complete variable domain, with remaining parts taken from reference TRBV9 and TRBJ1-6, reads DSGVTQTPKHLITATGQRVTLRCSPRSGDLSVYWYQQSLDQGLQFLIQYYNGEERAKGNILERFSAQQFPDLHSELNLSSLELGDSALYFCASSAEPGQYNSPLHFGNGTRLTVT.

This clonotype was observed at least ten times. This chain joins TRBV28 and TRBJ2-3; D gene ambiguous. The CDR3 contains 15 residues. The V end was cut by 3 bases, the J end by 1 base, with 11 bases between. Germline CDR1 is MDHEN and CDR2 is SYDVKM. CDR3 loop: CASSFLGPRTDTQYF. The CDR3, as DNA: TGTGCCAGCAGTTTCCTCGGACCACGCACAGATACGCAGTATTTT.

This clonotype was counted ten times or more. The J gene is TRBJ1-1, the V gene TRBV14; D is perhaps TRBD1 (6 bases). V was clipped by 0 bases and J by 6 bases, with 14 bases between them. Germline V CDR1 and CDR2: SGHDN, FVKESK. This CDR3 region has 15 residues. The CDR3 loop is CASSQDPGGVAEAFF. The CDR3 DNA sequence: TGTGCCAGCAGCCAAGACCCGGGGGGCGTCGCTGAAGCTTTCTTT.

This clonotype was seen a handful of times. The V and J genes are TRBV19 and TRBJ2-3; D could derive from TRBD1 or TRBD2 (6 bases each). The germline V and J ends were trimmed by 5 bases and 6 bases, with 12 bases remaining between them. This CDR3 spans 13 amino acids. Germline V lookup: CDR1 LNHDA, CDR2 SQIVND (reference sequence). CDR3 DNA sequence: TGTGCCAGTAGTTCTAGGGGGAGGGATACGCAGTATTTT. It encodes CASSSRGRDTQYF.

This clonotype was recorded a few times. This chain joins TRBV29-1 and TRBJ1-4; possible D gene TRBD1, 6 bases. Trimming took 6 bases from V and 3 from J, leaving 17 bases between them. From germline, CDR1 is SQVTM and CDR2 ANQGSEA. The CDR3 extends over 15 amino acids. Here the CDR3 reads CSVLGGGGSNEKLFF. The CDR3 coding sequence is TGCAGCGTCCTAGGTGGAGGGGGATCTAATGAAAAACTGTTTTTT.

Only a few counts were recorded for this clonotype. The V and J genes are TRBV19 and TRBJ2-7; 10 positions match TRBD2. CDR3 size: 14 residues. V shed 5 bases and J 0 bases; nucleotides not matched to a gene: 1. Germline assignment: CDR1 LNHDA and CDR2 SQIVND (reference sequence). The CDR3 protein is CASSSSGGSYEQYF. In DNA form, the CDR3 reads TGTGCCAGTAGTTCTAGCGGGGGCTCCTACGAGCAGTACTTC.

This clonotype was observed a handful of times. The chain couples TRBV2 to TRBJ2-7; D gene ambiguous. This CDR3 region has 12 residues. Germline CDR1 reads SNHLY; CDR2 reads FYNNEI. V was trimmed by 0 bases and J by 9 bases, leaving 9 bases between them. CDR3 region: CASSEAQAGQYF. DNA for the CDR3: TGTGCCAGCAGTGAAGCGCAGGCCGGGCAGTACTTC.

In this sample, this clonotype turned up many times. The chain is built from TRBV20-1 and TRBJ1-4; D is uncertain. Trimming took off 3 bases at V and 8 bases at J, with 13 bases between the two ends. The CDR3 runs to 13 residues. Germline lookup yields CDR1 DFQATT and CDR2 SNEGSKA (reference sequence). The chain's CDR3 is CSASFGGYEKLFF. In DNA form, the CDR3 reads TGCAGTGCTAGCTTTGGAGGGTACGAAAAACTGTTTTTT.

This clonotype was recorded at least ten times. The chain employs TRBV10-2 and TRBJ2-4; maybe TRBD2 (5 bases). Germline V gene sequence: CDR1 WSHSY, CDR2 SAAADI. The CDR3 loop spans 16 amino acids. V lost 3 bases and J lost 3, with 15 bases in between. The CDR3 here is CASSEPPGTVKNIQYF. CDR3 in DNA: TGCGCCAGCAGTGAACCCCCGGGAACAGTCAAAAACATTCAGTACTTC.

This clonotype was recorded a few times. The chain's CDR3 is CASSLGGGYNEQFF. The CDR3 bases are TGTGCCAGCAGCTTAGGTGGGGGTTACAATGAGCAGTTCTTC. V gene TRBV7-8 combines with J gene TRBJ2-1, with D possibly being TRBD1 or TRBD2 (5 bases each). This CDR3 has 14 residues. The ends were cut back, 1 base at V and 4 bases at J, with 8 bases in the middle. In germline, CDR1 is SGHVS, CDR2 FQNEAQ.

A few counts support this clonotype. The J gene is TRBJ2-3, the V gene TRBV13; no clear D gene. The V gene lost 8 bases and the J gene lost 2 bases, with 14 bases spanning the gap. Germline-derived CDR1 and CDR2 are PRHDT and FYEKMQ (reference sequence). The CDR3 is made up of 14 amino acids. The CDR3 region has the DNA TGTGCCAGCCGCCGACTCGGTACCACAGATACGCAGTATTTT. It codes for CASRRLGTTDTQYF.

Ten or more counts support this clonotype. The CDR3: CASSLAPGGANVLTF. In nucleotides, the CDR3 is TGCGCCAGCAGCTTGGCCCCGGGGGGGGCCAACGTCCTGACTTTC. The J gene is TRBJ2-6, the V gene TRBV5-1; D may be TRBD2 (5 bases). This CDR3 spans 15 amino acids. Germline CDR1 SGHRS, CDR2 YFSETQ. The V end lost 0 bases, the J end lost 4 bases, and 8 bases lay between the germline ends.